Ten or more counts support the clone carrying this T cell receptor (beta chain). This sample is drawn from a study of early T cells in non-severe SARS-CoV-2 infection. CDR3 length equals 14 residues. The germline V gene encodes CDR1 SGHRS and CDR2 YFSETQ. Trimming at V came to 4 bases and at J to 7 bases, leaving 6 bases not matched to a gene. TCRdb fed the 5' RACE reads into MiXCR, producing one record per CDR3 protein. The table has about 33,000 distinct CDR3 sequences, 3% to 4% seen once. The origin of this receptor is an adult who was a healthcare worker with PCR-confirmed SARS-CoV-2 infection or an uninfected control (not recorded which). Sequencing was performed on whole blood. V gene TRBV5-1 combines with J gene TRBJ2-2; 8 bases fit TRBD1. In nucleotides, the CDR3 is TGCGCCAGCAGCCCGGACAGGGTAGGCGGGGAGCTGTTTTTT. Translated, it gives CASSPDRVGGELFF. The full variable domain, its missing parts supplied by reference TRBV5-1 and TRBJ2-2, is KAGVTQTPRYLIKTRGQQVTLSCSPISGHRSVSWYQQTPGQGLQFLFEYFSETQRNKGNFPGRFSGRQFSNSRSEMNVSTLELGDSALYLCASSPDRVGGELFFGEGSRLTVL.